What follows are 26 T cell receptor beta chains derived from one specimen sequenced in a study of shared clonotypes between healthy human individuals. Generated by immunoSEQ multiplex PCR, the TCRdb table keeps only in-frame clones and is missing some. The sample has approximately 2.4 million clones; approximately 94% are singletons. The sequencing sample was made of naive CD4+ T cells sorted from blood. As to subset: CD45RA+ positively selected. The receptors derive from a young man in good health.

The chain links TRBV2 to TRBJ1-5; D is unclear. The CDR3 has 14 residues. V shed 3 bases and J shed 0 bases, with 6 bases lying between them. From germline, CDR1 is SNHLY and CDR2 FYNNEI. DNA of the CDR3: TGTGCCAGCAGTGAGATCCTTAGCAATCAGCCCCAGCATTTT. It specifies CASSEILSNQPQHF.

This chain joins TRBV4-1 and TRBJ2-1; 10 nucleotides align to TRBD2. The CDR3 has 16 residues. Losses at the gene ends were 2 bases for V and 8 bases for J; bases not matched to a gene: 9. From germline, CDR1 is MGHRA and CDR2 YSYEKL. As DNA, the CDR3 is TGCGCCAGCAGCCAAAGAACTAGCGGGGTCACATATGAGCAGTTCTTC. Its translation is CASSQRTSGVTYEQFF.

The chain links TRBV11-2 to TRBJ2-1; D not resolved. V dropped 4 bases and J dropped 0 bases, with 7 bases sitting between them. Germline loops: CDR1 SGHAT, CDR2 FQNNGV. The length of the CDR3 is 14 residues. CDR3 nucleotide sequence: TGTGCCAGCAGCTACGGCAGCTCCTACAATGAGCAGTTCTTC. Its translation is CASSYGSSYNEQFF.

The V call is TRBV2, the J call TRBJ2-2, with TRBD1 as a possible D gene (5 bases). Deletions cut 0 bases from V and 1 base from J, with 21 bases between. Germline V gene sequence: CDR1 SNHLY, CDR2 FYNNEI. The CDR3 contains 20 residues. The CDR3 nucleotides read TGTGCCAGCAGTGAAGCCCTGGCATTACAGGTCATAAGGAACACCGGGGAGCTGTTTTTT. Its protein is CASSEALALQVIRNTGELFF.

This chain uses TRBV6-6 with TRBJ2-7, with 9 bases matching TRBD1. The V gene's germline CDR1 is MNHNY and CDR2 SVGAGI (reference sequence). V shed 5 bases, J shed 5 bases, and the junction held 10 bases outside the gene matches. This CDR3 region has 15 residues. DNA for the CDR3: TGTGCCAGCAGTCTACCTCTAAGGGACAGGGACGAGCAGTACTTC. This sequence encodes CASSLPLRDRDEQYF.

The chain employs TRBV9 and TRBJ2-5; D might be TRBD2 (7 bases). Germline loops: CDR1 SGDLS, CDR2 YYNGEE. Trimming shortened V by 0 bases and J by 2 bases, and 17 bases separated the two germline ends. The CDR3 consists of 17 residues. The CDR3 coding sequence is TGTGCCAGCAGCGTAGGGCCATCAGCGGGGACACAAGAGACCCAGTACTTC. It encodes CASSVGPSAGTQETQYF.

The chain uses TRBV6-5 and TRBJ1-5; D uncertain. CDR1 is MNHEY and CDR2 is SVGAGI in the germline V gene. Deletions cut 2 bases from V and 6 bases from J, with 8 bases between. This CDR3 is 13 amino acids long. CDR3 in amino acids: CASSYELGQPQHF. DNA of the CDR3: TGTGCCAGCAGTTACGAACTCGGTCAGCCCCAGCATTTT.

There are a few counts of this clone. CDR3 nucleotides: TGTGCCAGCAGAGGTCCAAAGAGGGAGACCCAGTACTTC. Its protein is CASRGPKRETQYF. The chain has TRBV25-1 and TRBJ2-5; no clear D. Germline V gives CDR1 MGHDK, CDR2 SYGVNS. The ends were cut back, 6 bases at V and 5 bases at J, with 13 bases in the middle. The CDR3 loop spans 13 amino acids.

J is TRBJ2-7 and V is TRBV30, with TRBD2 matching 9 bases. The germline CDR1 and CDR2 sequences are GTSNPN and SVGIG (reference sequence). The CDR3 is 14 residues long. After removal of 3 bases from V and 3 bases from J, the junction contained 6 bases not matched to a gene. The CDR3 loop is CAWRPAGGLYEQYF. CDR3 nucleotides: TGTGCCTGGAGGCCAGCGGGGGGCCTCTACGAGCAGTACTTC.

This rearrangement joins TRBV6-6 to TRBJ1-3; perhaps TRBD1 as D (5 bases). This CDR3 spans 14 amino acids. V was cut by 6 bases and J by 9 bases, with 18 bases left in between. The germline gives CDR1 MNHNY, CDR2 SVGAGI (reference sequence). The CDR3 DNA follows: TGTGCCAGCAGACAATGGGGCTCCGAGGGCACCATATATTTT. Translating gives CASRQWGSEGTIYF.

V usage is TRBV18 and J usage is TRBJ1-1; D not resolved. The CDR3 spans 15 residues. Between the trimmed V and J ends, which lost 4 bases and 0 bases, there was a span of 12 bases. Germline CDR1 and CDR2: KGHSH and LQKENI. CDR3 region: CASSQKQSMNTEAFF. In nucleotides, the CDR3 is TGTGCCAGCTCACAAAAACAGAGCATGAACACTGAAGCTTTCTTT.

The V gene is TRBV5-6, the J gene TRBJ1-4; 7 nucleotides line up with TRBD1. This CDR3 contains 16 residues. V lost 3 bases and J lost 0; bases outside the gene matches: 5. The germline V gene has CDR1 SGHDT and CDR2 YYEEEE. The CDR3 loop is CASSSVDRATNEKLFF. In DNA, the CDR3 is TGTGCCAGCAGCTCCGTCGACAGGGCAACTAATGAAAAACTGTTTTTT.

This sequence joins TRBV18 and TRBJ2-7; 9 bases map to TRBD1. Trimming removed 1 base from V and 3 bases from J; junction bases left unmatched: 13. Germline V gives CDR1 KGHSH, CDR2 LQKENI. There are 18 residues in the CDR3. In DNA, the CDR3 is TGTGCCAGCTCACCACAGCAGGGGACCGGGACAGGGTTCTACGAGCAGTACTTC. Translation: CASSPQQGTGTGFYEQYF.

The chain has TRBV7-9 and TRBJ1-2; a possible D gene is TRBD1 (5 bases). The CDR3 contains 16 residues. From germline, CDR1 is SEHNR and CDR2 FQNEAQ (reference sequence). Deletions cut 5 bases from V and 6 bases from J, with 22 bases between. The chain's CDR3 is CASSLYPVGTVDGYTF. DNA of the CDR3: TGTGCCAGCAGCCTCTACCCGGTGGGGACTGTAGATGGCTACACCTTC.

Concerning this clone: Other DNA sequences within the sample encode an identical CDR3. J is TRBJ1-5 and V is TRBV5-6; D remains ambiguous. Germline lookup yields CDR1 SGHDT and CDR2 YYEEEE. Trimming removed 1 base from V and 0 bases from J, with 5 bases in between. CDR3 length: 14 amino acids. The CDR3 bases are TGTGCCAGCAGCTTGTTAGGTAGCAATCAGCCCCAGCATTTT. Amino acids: CASSLLGSNQPQHF.

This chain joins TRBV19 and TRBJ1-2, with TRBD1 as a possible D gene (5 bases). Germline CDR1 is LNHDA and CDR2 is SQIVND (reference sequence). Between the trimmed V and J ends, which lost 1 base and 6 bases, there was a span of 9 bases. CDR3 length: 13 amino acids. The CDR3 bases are TGTGCCAGTAGTATAGGAGCAGGGCATGGCTACACCTTC. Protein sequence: CASSIGAGHGYTF.

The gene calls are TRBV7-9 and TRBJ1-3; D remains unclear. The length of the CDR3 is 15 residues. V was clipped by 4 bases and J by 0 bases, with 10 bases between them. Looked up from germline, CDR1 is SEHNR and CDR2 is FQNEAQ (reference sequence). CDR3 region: CASSYSANSGNTIYF. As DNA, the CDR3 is TGTGCCAGCAGCTATTCGGCAAACTCTGGAAACACCATATATTTT.

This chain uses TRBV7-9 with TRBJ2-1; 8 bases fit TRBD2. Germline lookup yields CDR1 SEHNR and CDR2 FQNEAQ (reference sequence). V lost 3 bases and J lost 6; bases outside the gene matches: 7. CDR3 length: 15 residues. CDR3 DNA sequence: TGTGCCAGCAGCTTGGACGGGAGGGCGGGCAATGAGCAGTTCTTC. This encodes CASSLDGRAGNEQFF.

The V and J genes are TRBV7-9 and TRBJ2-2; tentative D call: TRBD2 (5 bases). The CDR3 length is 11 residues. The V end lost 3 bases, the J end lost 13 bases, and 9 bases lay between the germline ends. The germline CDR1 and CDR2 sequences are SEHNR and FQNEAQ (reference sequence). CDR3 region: CASSLEDLLFF. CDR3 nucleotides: TGTGCCAGCAGCTTGGAGGACTTGCTGTTTTTT.

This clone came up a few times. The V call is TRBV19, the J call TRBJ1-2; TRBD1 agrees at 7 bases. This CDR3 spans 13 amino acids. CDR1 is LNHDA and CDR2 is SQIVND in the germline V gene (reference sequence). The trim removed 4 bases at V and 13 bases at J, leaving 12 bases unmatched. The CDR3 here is CASSTRGTDLSTF. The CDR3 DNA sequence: TGTGCCAGTAGTACCCGCGGGACAGACCTTTCCACCTTC.

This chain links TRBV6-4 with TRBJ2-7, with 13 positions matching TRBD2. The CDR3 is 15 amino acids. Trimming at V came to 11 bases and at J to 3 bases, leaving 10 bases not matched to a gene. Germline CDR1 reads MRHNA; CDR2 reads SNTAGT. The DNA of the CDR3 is TGTGCCTCTCGGGGGGGACTAGCGGGATTCTACGAGCAGTACTTC. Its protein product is CASRGGLAGFYEQYF.

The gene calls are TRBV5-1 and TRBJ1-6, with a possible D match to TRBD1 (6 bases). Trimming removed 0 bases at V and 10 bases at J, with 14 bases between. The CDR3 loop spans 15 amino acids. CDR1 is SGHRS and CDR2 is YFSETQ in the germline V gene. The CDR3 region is CASSLGAGAGSPLHF. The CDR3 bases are TGCGCCAGCAGCTTGGGGGCAGGGGCTGGCTCACCCCTCCACTTT.

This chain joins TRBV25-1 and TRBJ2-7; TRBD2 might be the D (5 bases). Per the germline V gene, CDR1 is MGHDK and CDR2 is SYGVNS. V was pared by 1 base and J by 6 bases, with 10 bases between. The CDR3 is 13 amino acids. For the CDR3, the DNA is TGTGCCAGCAGTGAATTGAGGGAACTCGAGCAGTACTTC. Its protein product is CASSELRELEQYF.

CDR3 sequence: CASSLDGNSPLHF. The CDR3 DNA sequence: TGTGCCAGCAGCTTAGACGGGAATTCACCCCTCCACTTT. The gene calls are TRBV11-2 and TRBJ1-6; D not certain. The germline V and J ends were trimmed by 0 bases and 7 bases, with 4 bases remaining between them. The CDR3 is made up of 13 amino acids. Germline V lookup: CDR1 SGHAT, CDR2 FQNNGV. The complete variable domain, with remaining parts taken from reference TRBV11-2 and TRBJ1-6, reads EAGVAQSPRYKIIEKRQSVAFWCNPISGHATLYWYQQILGQGPKLLIQFQNNGVVDDSQLPKDRFSAERLKGVDSTLKIQPAKLEDSAVYLCASSLDGNSPLHFGNGTRLTVT.

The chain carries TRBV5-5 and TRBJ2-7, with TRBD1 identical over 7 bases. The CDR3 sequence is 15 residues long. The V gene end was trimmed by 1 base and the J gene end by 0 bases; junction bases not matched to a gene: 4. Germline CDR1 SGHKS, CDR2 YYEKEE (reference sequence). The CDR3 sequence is CASSLPGTVSYEQYF. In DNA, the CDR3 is TGTGCCAGCAGCTTGCCCGGGACAGTCTCCTACGAGCAGTACTTC.

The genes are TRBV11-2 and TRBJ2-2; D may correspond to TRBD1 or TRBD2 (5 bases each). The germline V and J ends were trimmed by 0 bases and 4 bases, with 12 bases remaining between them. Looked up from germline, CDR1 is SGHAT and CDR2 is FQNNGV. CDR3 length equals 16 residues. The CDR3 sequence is CASSLDAGTGTGELFF. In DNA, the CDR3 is TGTGCCAGCAGCTTAGATGCAGGGACGGGCACCGGGGAGCTGTTTTTT.